Listed here are 13 T cell receptor beta chains from one sample, sequenced in a study of blood T cell repertoires in COVID-19. Here immunoSEQ multiplex PCR was the method, and the copy in TCRdb shows in-frame clones only, minus some. The sample has some 160,000 clones, around 81% seen once. The specimen sequenced was peripheral blood. The receptor set was obtained from a man aged 65 to 85 who had recovered from COVID-19.

The chain links TRBV3-1 (or the pseudogene TRBV3-2) to TRBJ1-2; D unresolved. The germline CDR1 and CDR2 sequences are LGHDT and YNNKEL (reference sequence). V lost 4 bases and J lost 4, with 16 bases in between. The CDR3 spans 15 residues. CDR3 in DNA: TGTGCCAGCAGCCCCGGAAGTCAAGGAGGCTATGGCTACACCTTC. This translates into CASSPGSQGGYGYTF.

The gene calls are TRBV5-3 and TRBJ1-2, with a weak D call TRBD1 (5 bases). TRBV5-3 is annotated as an ORF whose role is uncertain. The CDR3 runs to 13 residues. V lost 0 bases, J lost 9 bases, and 12 bases lay in between. The CDR3 region is CARSLAGSNSYTF. The DNA of the CDR3 is TGTGCCAGAAGCTTGGCAGGGTCAAACAGCTACACCTTC.

This CDR3 reads CASRYAGEGQYF. The CDR3 coding sequence is TGTGCCAGCAGGTACGCCGGCGAGGGCCAGTACTTC. The J gene is TRBJ2-5, the V gene TRBV2, with D tentatively TRBD2 (5 bases). V was pared by 6 bases and J by 10 bases, with 15 bases between. The length of the CDR3 is 12 residues. Germline V gene data show CDR1 as SNHLY and CDR2 as FYNNEI.

The chain employs TRBV28 and TRBJ2-1; 9 bases are a match to TRBD1. This CDR3 has 17 amino acids. Trimming at V came to 3 bases and at J to 2 bases, leaving 8 bases not matched to a gene. Germline V gives CDR1 MDHEN, CDR2 SYDVKM. CDR3 sequence (DNA): TGTGCCAGCAGTTTGCAAACCGGGACAGGGCCCTACAATGAGCAGTTCTTC. Translating gives CASSLQTGTGPYNEQFF.

V gene TRBV30 combines with J gene TRBJ2-1; D uncertain. Germline assignment: CDR1 GTSNPN and CDR2 SVGIG (reference sequence). Trimming left V 8 bases short and J 2 bases short, with 10 bases between. The CDR3 is 12 residues long. CDR3 loop: CASLKTYNEQFF. CDR3 in DNA: TGTGCCAGCCTGAAAACCTACAATGAGCAGTTCTTC. The complete variable domain, with remaining parts taken from reference TRBV30 and TRBJ2-1, reads SQTIHQWPATLVQPVGSPLSLECTVEGTSNPNLYWYRQAAGRGLQLLFYSVGIGQISSEVPQNLSASRPQDRQFILSSKKLLLSDSGFYLCASLKTYNEQFFGPGTRLTVL.

The CDR3 coding sequence is TGTGCCAGCTCTCAAACTAGCGGGAGTTTCTACGAGCAGTACTTC. This encodes CASSQTSGSFYEQYF. V usage is TRBV18 and J usage is TRBJ2-7, with TRBD2 identical over 11 bases. Germline CDR1 is KGHSH and CDR2 is LQKENI. There are 15 residues in the CDR3. The J segment lost 3 bases and the V segment lost 6 bases, leaving 7 bases of the junction unmatched.

The rearrangement joins TRBV6-5 to TRBJ2-7; possibly TRBD1 for D (5 bases). Germline V gene data show CDR1 as MNHEY and CDR2 as SVGAGI. V lost 6 bases and J 1 base, leaving 13 bases between the germline ends. The CDR3 has 14 amino acids. CDR3 coding DNA: TGTGCCAGCAGCAGACAGACCATTTCCTACGAGCAGTACTTC. Translation: CASSRQTISYEQYF.

The chain recombines TRBV6-6 with TRBJ2-1; TRBD2 matches at 15 bases. CDR3 length equals 17 residues. V gave up 5 bases and J gave up 4 bases; unmatched junction bases: 6. CDR1 is MNHNY, CDR2 SVGAGI, per germline (reference sequence). The CDR3 bases are TGTGCCAGCAGTCCCCGGACTAGCGGGAGGGTATACAATGAGCAGTTCTTC. Its protein is CASSPRTSGRVYNEQFF.

The rearrangement uses TRBV29-1 and TRBJ2-3; tentatively, D is TRBD2 (6 bases). The CDR3 runs 15 residues. Germline V CDR1 and CDR2: SQVTM, ANQGSEA. Trimming removed 4 bases from V and 1 base from J, with 15 bases in between. The CDR3 bases are TGCAGCGTTGCGCTGGGGCGGGACGGCACAGATACGCAGTATTTT. Translating gives CSVALGRDGTDTQYF.

This clone appeared once. The chain combines TRBV5-1 with TRBJ2-1; 16 bases fit TRBD2. Germline V gene sequence: CDR1 SGHRS, CDR2 YFSETQ. V was pared by 4 bases and J by 9 bases, with 10 bases of the junction left unmatched. The CDR3 contains 17 residues. CDR3 bases: TGCGCCAGCAGCACTACCGGGACTAGCGGGAGGGGAAGTGAGCAGTTCTTC. Translating it yields CASSTTGTSGRGSEQFF. The full variable domain, rest sourced from reference TRBV5-1 and TRBJ2-1, is KAGVTQTPRYLIKTRGQQVTLSCSPISGHRSVSWYQQTPGQGLQFLFEYFSETQRNKGNFPGRFSGRQFSNSRSEMNVSTLELGDSALYLCASSTTGTSGRGSEQFFGPGTRLTVL.

The V call is TRBV6-5, the J call TRBJ2-7, with 8 positions matching TRBD1. The germline V gene encodes CDR1 MNHEY and CDR2 SVGAGI. V lost 0 bases, J lost 4 bases, and 5 bases stayed unmatched. This CDR3 comprises 15 residues. The CDR3 loop is CASSYSNRGTYEQYF. Written as DNA, the CDR3 is TGTGCCAGCAGTTACTCGAACAGGGGGACGTACGAGCAGTACTTC.

The chain uses TRBV2 and TRBJ2-7, with 7 bases aligning to TRBD2. CDR3 length equals 15 residues. V lost 5 bases and J lost 2; bases outside the gene matches: 9. Germline CDR1 SNHLY, CDR2 FYNNEI. CDR3 amino acids: CASSTRGRGAYEQYF. In DNA, the CDR3 is TGTGCCAGCAGTACAAGGGGCCGGGGGGCCTACGAGCAGTACTTC.

The chain has TRBV5-5 and TRBJ1-1, with 8 bases aligning to TRBD1. Germline V gives CDR1 SGHKS, CDR2 YYEKEE (reference sequence). The V and J ends lost 6 bases and 6 bases, in that order; junction bases with no gene match: 10. This CDR3 is 14 amino acids long. The CDR3 DNA reads as TGTGCCAGCAACCAACGGGACAGGAAACCTGAAGCTTTCTTT. Protein sequence: CASNQRDRKPEAFF. The full variable domain, with the rest looked up from reference TRBV5-5 and TRBJ1-1, is DAGVTQSPTHLIKTRGQQVTLRCSPISGHKSVSWYQQVLGQGPQFIFQYYEKEERGRGNFPDRFSARQFPNYSSELNVNALLLGDSALYLCASNQRDRKPEAFFGQGTRLTVV.